The present T cell receptor (beta chain) was sequenced within a study of CD8 T cells in ankylosing spondylitis. This clonotype was counted only a few times. The antigen is undetermined. Study observations and caveats: Significantly higher representation of disease-linked clones was reported for matched ankylosing spondylitis synovial fluid. Clones that were linked to disease were CD8+ and were relatively rare in peripheral blood.

A single record per CDR3 protein comes from TCRdb applying MiXCR to the 5' RACE reads. This table holds roughly 180,000 distinct CDR3 sequences, 10% to 15% found once. The V and J ends lost 6 bases and 5 bases, in that order; junction bases with no gene match: 8. The CDR3 loop spans 14 amino acids. The origin of this receptor is a female donor with ankylosing spondylitis or in good health (not recorded which). Material: blood, either unsorted or a sorted T cell fraction (not recorded which). The chain recombines TRBV12-3 or TRBV12-4 with TRBJ2-7; 9 bases fit TRBD1. This CDR3 is CASSGPGQGNEQYF. In DNA, the CDR3 is TGTGCCAGCAGCGGGCCGGGACAGGGTAACGAGCAGTACTTC.